This is a list of T cell receptor beta chains from one sample in a study of cytotoxic CD8 clonotypes in ibrutinib-treated CLL. The table came from immunoSEQ multiplex PCR; TCRdb's copy has only in-frame clones and leaves some out. The sample lists tens of thousands of clones; roughly 50% were seen once. Sequenced here: PBMCs, sampled after 12 months of ibrutinib treatment. These receptors all come from a human donor with chronic lymphocytic leukemia. Both conserved end residues are part of each CDR3. The D gene is left open where the match is weak. Clone size is shown for a subset of rows, as once, few, many or a class of expanded clone.

>-|-|TRBV5-4|TRBJ1-4
CASSQGATNEKLFF
TGTGCCAGCAGCCAAGGGGCAACTAATGAAAAACTGTTTTTT
>many|-|TRBV28|TRBJ1-5
CASTTALGSNQPQHF
TGTGCCAGCACCACTGCTTTAGGGAGCAATCAGCCCCAGCATTTT
>once|TRBD1|TRBV29-1|TRBJ1-2
CSVPGTGGALGGYTF
TGCAGCGTCCCCGGGACAGGGGGCGCCTTGGGGGGCTACACCTTC
>-|-|TRBV6-1|TRBJ1-2
CASSGVGAQGGYTF
TGTGCCAGCAGTGGGGTAGGGGCCCAGGGAGGCTACACCTTC
>-|-|TRBV5-6|TRBJ2-1
CASSFGDNTWYEQFF
TGTGCCAGCAGCTTTGGAGATAATACTTGGTATGAGCAGTTCTTC
>few|-|TRBV19|TRBJ2-1
CASSTGVYNEQFF
TGTGCCAGTAGTACAGGGGTATACAATGAGCAGTTCTTC
>-|TRBD1|TRBV5-4|TRBJ2-3
CASSSPNDRGPDTQYF
TGTGCCAGCAGCTCGCCCAACGACAGGGGACCAGATACGCAGTATTTT
>-|TRBD1|TRBV28|TRBJ1-2
CASSPTGTNGYTF
TGTGCCAGCAGTCCGACAGGGACGAATGGCTACACCTTC
>few|-|TRBV5-6|TRBJ2-2
CASSRTVNTGELFF
TGTGCCAGCAGCCGGACGGTGAACACCGGGGAGCTGTTTTTT
>few|-|TRBV18|TRBJ2-7
CASSPRPRGSSYEQYF
TGTGCCAGCTCACCCCGCCCACGCGGTAGCTCCTACGAGCAGTACTTC
>few|-|TRBV5-1|TRBJ2-5
CASSSSGGLETQYF
TGCGCCAGCAGCTCTTCAGGCGGTTTAGAGACCCAGTACTTC
>-|TRBD1|TRBV6-5|TRBJ1-1
CASSFTGEGTEAFF
TGTGCCAGCAGTTTTACAGGGGAGGGTACTGAAGCTTTCTTT
>-|-|TRBV10-3|TRBJ1-2
CAISPSWGVLGYGYTF
TGTGCCATCAGCCCTTCATGGGGGGTTCTCGGGTATGGCTACACCTTC
>-|-|TRBV18|TRBJ2-2
CASSRPGTNTGELFF
TGTGCCAGCTCACGGCCGGGGACGAACACCGGGGAGCTGTTTTTT
>-|-|TRBV2|TRBJ2-5
CASSGGRGRQTQYF
TGTGCCAGCAGTGGGGGGCGAGGAAGACAGACCCAGTACTTC
>many|TRBD2|TRBV6-1|TRBJ2-2
CASSLRGGPGELFF
TGTGCCAGCAGTCTGCGGGGGGGCCCCGGGGAGCTGTTTTTT
>-|TRBD1|TRBV28|TRBJ2-7
CASSWELTGAFYEQYF
TGTGCCAGCAGCTGGGAGCTGACAGGGGCTTTTTACGAGCAGTACTTC
>many|-|TRBV30|TRBJ1-4
CAWSIYSLSSATNEKLFF
TGTGCCTGGAGTATCTATTCCCTCTCCAGTGCAACTAATGAAAAACTGTTTTTT
>-|TRBD1|TRBV5-1|TRBJ2-6
CASSWRTGEFSGANVLTF
TGCGCCAGCAGCTGGAGGACAGGGGAATTCTCTGGGGCCAACGTCCTGACTTTC
>many|-|TRBV29-1|TRBJ2-5
CSVVGAGEETQYF
TGCAGCGTTGTAGGGGCCGGGGAAGAGACCCAGTACTTC
>-|-|TRBV6-6|TRBJ1-5
CASSPSGAGVWGAQHF
TGTGCCAGCAGTCCGTCGGGGGCAGGTGTCTGGGGGGCCCAGCATTTT
>-|-|TRBV25-1|TRBJ1-1
CASSDGYPEAFF
TGTGCCAGCAGTGATGGTTACCCTGAAGCTTTCTTT
>-|-|TRBV7-9|TRBJ2-1
CASSLVEGPEQFF
TGTGCCAGCAGCTTAGTGGAGGGTCCCGAGCAGTTCTTC
>many|-|TRBV19|TRBJ2-1
CASSWGYGKFF
TGTGCCAGTAGTTGGGGTTATGGGAAGTTCTTC
>-|TRBD1|TRBV5-1|TRBJ1-1
CASSKGQLNTEAFF
TGCGCCAGCAGCAAGGGACAGTTGAACACTGAAGCTTTCTTT
>-|TRBD2|TRBV5-1|TRBJ2-2
CASSPVGTTLNTGELFF
TGCGCCAGCAGCCCCGTCGGGACTACCTTGAACACCGGGGAGCTGTTTTTT
>-|-|TRBV5-1|TRBJ2-5
CASSLRAAVEETQYF
TGCGCCAGCAGCTTGAGGGCGGCGGTAGAAGAGACCCAGTACTTC
>few|TRBD1|TRBV10-3|TRBJ2-3
CATHRGQGDTQYF
TGTGCCACCCACAGGGGGCAGGGAGATACGCAGTATTTT
>-|TRBD2|TRBV7-9|TRBJ2-3
CASSLLLAGADTQYF
TGTGCCAGCAGCCTACTCCTGGCGGGAGCAGATACGCAGTATTTT
>-|TRBD2|TRBV5-4|TRBJ2-1
CASSLVTSGRTFYNEQFF
TGTGCCAGCAGCTTGGTGACTAGCGGGAGGACCTTCTACAATGAGCAGTTCTTC
>-|-|TRBV6-1|TRBJ1-1
CASSPNRGNTEAFF
TGTGCCAGCAGCCCTAACCGGGGCAACACTGAAGCTTTCTTT
>-|-|TRBV6-5|TRBJ1-5
CASSTNRDSNQPQHF
TGTGCCAGCAGTACCAACCGGGACAGCAATCAGCCCCAGCATTTT
>few|TRBD1|TRBV6-5|TRBJ1-4
CASSTTGRDEKLFF
TGTGCCAGCAGTACGACAGGGCGGGATGAAAAACTGTTTTTT
>medium-sized|-|TRBV5-4|TRBJ1-2
CASSSGQLNYGYTF
TGTGCCAGCAGCTCGGGACAACTCAACTATGGCTACACCTTC
>-|-|TRBV20-1|TRBJ1-3
CSAPEGNTIYF
TGCAGTGCTCCAGAGGGAAACACCATATATTTT
>few|TRBD2|TRBV6-6|TRBJ2-5
CASRASGGPQETQYF
TGTGCCAGCAGGGCTAGCGGGGGCCCTCAAGAGACCCAGTACTTC
>many|-|TRBV15|TRBJ2-7
CATSRGPGHSYEQYF
TGTGCCACCAGCAGAGGTCCGGGACACTCCTACGAGCAGTACTTC
>-|-|TRBV5-1|TRBJ2-2
CASSLDQGWTGELFF
TGCGCCAGCAGCTTGGACCAGGGTTGGACCGGGGAGCTGTTTTTT
>-|TRBD2|TRBV19|TRBJ2-1
CASSPKLAGGSEQFF
TGTGCCAGTAGTCCCAAACTAGCGGGAGGGAGTGAGCAGTTCTTC
>many|-|TRBV5-6|TRBJ2-7
CASSFRGHEQYF
TGTGCCAGCAGCTTTAGGGGCCACGAGCAGTACTTC
>-|TRBD2|TRBV7-9|TRBJ2-1
CASSHGGVPYNEQFF
TGTGCCAGCAGCCACGGGGGGGTACCTTACAATGAGCAGTTCTTC
>-|TRBD1|TRBV5-1|TRBJ2-3
CASSPDRGVTDTQYF
TGCGCCAGCAGCCCCGACAGGGGCGTAACAGATACGCAGTATTTT
>many|-|TRBV27|TRBJ2-3
CASLSLGAANTDTQYF
TGTGCCAGCCTATCGCTCGGGGCGGCCAACACAGATACGCAGTATTTT
>-|TRBD1|TRBV5-6|TRBJ1-2
CASSLTGVGYTF
TGTGCCAGCAGCTTAACAGGGGTCGGCTACACCTTC
>-|-|TRBV29-1|TRBJ2-3
CSVDESGDTFYTDTQYF
TGCAGCGTTGACGAATCCGGAGATACCTTTTACACAGATACGCAGTATTTT
>-|TRBD2|TRBV5-1|TRBJ2-1
CASSLVVFAGVNEQFF
TGCGCCAGCAGCTTGGTAGTTTTTGCGGGGGTTAATGAGCAGTTCTTC